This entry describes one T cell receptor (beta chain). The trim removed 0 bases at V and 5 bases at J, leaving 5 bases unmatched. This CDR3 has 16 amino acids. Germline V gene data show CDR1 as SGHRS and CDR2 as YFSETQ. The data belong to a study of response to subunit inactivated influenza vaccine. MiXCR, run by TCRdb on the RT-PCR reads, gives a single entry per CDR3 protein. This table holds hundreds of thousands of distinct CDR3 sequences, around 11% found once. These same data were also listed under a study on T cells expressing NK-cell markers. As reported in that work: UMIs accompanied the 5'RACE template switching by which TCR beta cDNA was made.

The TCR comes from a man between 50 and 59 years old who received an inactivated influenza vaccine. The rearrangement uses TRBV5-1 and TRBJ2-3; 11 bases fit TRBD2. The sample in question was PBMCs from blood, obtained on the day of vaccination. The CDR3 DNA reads TGCGCCAGCAGCTTGGGTGGACTAGCGGGTTTAGATACGCAGTATTTT. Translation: CASSLGGLAGLDTQYF.